The 12 T cell receptor beta chains in this list originate from one sample, sequenced in a study of CD8+ T cells in alopecia areata. RNA was isolated and reverse transcribed to cDNA, the sequencing template. TCRdb keeps only in-frame clones here, not all; method: immunoSEQ multiplex PCR. This sample has some 150,000 clones, with less than 65% found just once. Sequenced: CD8+ T cells sorted from blood. The origin of the receptors is a human donor in good health.

This chain uses TRBV13 with TRBJ2-5; no clear D. Trimming stripped 1 base from V and 1 base from J, with 7 bases between. In germline, CDR1 is PRHDT, CDR2 FYEKMQ (reference sequence). This CDR3 comprises 14 residues. The CDR3 protein is CASSLEERQETQYF. The CDR3 DNA sequence: TGTGCCAGCAGCTTAGAAGAGCGCCAAGAGACCCAGTACTTC.

In nucleotides, the CDR3 is TGTGCCAGCAGTTCAACTAGCGGGAAAACCAAAAACATTCAGTACTTC. The encoded protein is CASSSTSGKTKNIQYF. This sequence joins TRBV6-5 and TRBJ2-4; TRBD2 matches 10 bases. Germline V CDR1 and CDR2: MNHEY, SVGAGI. There are 16 residues in the CDR3. The ends lost 4 bases at V and 2 bases at J; junction bases unmatched: 5.

The CDR3 is CASSFWDSSYEQYF. The CDR3 region has the DNA TGTGCCAGCAGCTTCTGGGACAGCTCCTACGAGCAGTACTTC. The chain has TRBV7-9 and TRBJ2-7; 7 bases fit TRBD1. V trimming: 3 bases; J trimming: 0 bases; junction bases outside the gene matches: 2. Germline V gene sequence: CDR1 SEHNR, CDR2 FQNEAQ (reference sequence). This CDR3 has 14 amino acids.

The genes are TRBV15 and TRBJ2-7; D is ambiguous. The CDR3 spans 13 residues. Deletions cut 3 bases from V and 6 bases from J, with 12 bases between. Per the germline V gene, CDR1 is LNHNV and CDR2 is YYDKDF (reference sequence). The CDR3 loop is CATSRDAPSEQYF. For the CDR3, the DNA is TGTGCCACCAGCAGGGATGCCCCGAGCGAGCAGTACTTC.

The V gene is TRBV5-1, the J gene TRBJ1-1, with 7 bases identical to TRBD1. The CDR3 is 12 residues long. The ends lost 4 bases at V and 6 bases at J; junction bases unmatched: 3. Germline CDR1 SGHRS, CDR2 YFSETQ. The CDR3 is CASSPGTAEAFF. For the CDR3, the DNA is TGCGCCAGCAGCCCTGGGACAGCTGAAGCTTTCTTT.

This clone came up once. The rearrangement uses TRBV4-1 and TRBJ2-5, with a tentative D call TRBD1 (5 bases). The CDR3 runs 15 residues. V was cut by 3 bases and J by 4 bases, with 15 bases left in between. Germline V gene sequence: CDR1 MGHRA, CDR2 YSYEKL. The CDR3: CASSQTDKWGETQYF. The CDR3, as DNA: TGCGCCAGCAGCCAGACGGACAAATGGGGAGAGACCCAGTACTTC.

V is TRBV9 and J is TRBJ2-2; 10 nucleotides align to TRBD2. The V and J ends lost 1 base and 5 bases, in that order; junction bases with no gene match: 5. This CDR3 region has 16 residues. CDR1 and CDR2 (germline): SGDLS, YYNGEE. This CDR3 reads CASSVLAGVITGELFF. CDR3 nucleotides: TGTGCCAGCAGCGTACTAGCGGGAGTAATTACCGGGGAGCTGTTTTTT.

The J gene is TRBJ2-1, the V gene TRBV7-9; 8 bases match TRBD2. The germline V gene encodes CDR1 SEHNR and CDR2 FQNEAQ (reference sequence). V gave up 4 bases and J gave up 15 bases; unmatched junction bases: 17. The CDR3 consists of 15 residues. CDR3 in DNA: TGTGCCAGCAGCTCCGACCGACTAGCGCCGGGTTTTGTGTTCTTC. Translation: CASSSDRLAPGFVFF.

The chain joins TRBV20-1 to TRBJ2-1; D is ambiguous. The CDR3 sequence is 11 residues long. Trimming stripped 4 bases from V and 12 bases from J, with 13 bases between. Germline V gene data show CDR1 as DFQATT and CDR2 as SNEGSKA (reference sequence). This chain's CDR3 is CSANRAVGQFF. The CDR3 coding sequence is TGCAGTGCTAATCGGGCAGTCGGGCAGTTCTTC.

This chain connects TRBV29-1 to TRBJ2-5; D perhaps matches TRBD2 (5 bases). Germline CDR1 reads SQVTM; CDR2 reads ANQGSEA. With 6 bases removed from V and 5 bases from J, the gap between germline ends came to 13 bases. There are 12 residues in the CDR3. CDR3 in DNA: TGCAGCGTACTCGGAAGGAGGGAGACCCAGTACTTC. This translates into CSVLGRRETQYF.

The table lists this clone with a count of one. The J gene is TRBJ2-7, the V gene TRBV29-1, with 8 bases fitting TRBD1. J lost 1 base, V lost 6 bases, and 5 bases had no gene match. Germline V lookup: CDR1 SQVTM, CDR2 ANQGSEA. The CDR3 contains 13 residues. In DNA form, the CDR3 reads TGCAGCGTCCTAACAGGGGGTTCCTACGAGCAGTACTTC. Translation gives CSVLTGGSYEQYF.

This chain uses TRBV23-1 with TRBJ2-1; D possibly corresponds to TRBD2 (5 bases). TRBV23-1 qualifies as an ORF whose function is uncertain. V gave up 3 bases and J gave up 7 bases, with 19 bases separating them. The CDR3 totals 16 residues. The DNA for the CDR3 is TGCGCCAGCAGTCAGCGGTCGGGGAAACCGGGGAATGAGCAGTTCTTC. It yields the protein CASSQRSGKPGNEQFF.